This record concerns one T cell receptor (beta chain) sequence. As yet, its antigen is unknown. The source of the sample is a study of T cells in Graves' hyperthyroidism and ophthalmopathy. The TCR beta CDR3 regions underwent amplification using RNA transcripts as the source. With the HTBI primer set, the TCR CDR3 went through a first round of RT-PCR. Each CDR3 protein gets one entry after TCRdb re-called the multiplex PCR reads with MiXCR. The sample includes about 480,000 distinct CDR3 sequences, approximately 24% of them seen just once. The study left out patients who had uncontrolled infection, other autoimmune disease, pregnancy or lactation. The CDR3 consists of 14 residues. Germline values: CDR1 SGHTA, CDR2 FQGTGA. The J segment lost 4 bases and the V segment lost 4 bases, leaving 3 bases of the junction unmatched. Points from the study as a whole: Through a model of 13 V-J features, ophthalmopathy was separated from stable hyperthyroidism. Most clonotypes expanded in the thyroid (above 0.001) were also present in blood.

The sequenced material came from blood. The origin of this receptor is a woman aged 25 to 39 with Graves' ophthalmopathy. J is TRBJ2-2 and V is TRBV7-3; TRBD1 matches at 7 bases. CDR3 residues: CASSWDSTTGELFF. The CDR3 DNA sequence: TGTGCCAGCAGCTGGGACAGTACCACCGGGGAGCTGTTTTTT.